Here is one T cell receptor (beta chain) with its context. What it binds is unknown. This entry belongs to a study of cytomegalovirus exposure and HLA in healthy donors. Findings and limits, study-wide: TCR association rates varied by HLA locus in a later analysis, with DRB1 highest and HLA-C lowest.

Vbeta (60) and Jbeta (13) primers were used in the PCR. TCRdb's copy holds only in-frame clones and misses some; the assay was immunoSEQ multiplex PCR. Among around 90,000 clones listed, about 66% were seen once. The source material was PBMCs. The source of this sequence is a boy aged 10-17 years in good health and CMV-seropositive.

CDR3 bases: TGTGCCAGCAGCCAAAGACAGGGGTGGGAGCAGTACTTC. It codes for CASSQRQGWEQYF. V usage is TRBV4-2 and J usage is TRBJ2-7; TRBD1 matches 8 bases. Unmatched junction bases numbered 4, after V lost 2 bases and J lost 7 bases. Germline V gene lookup returns CDR1 LGHNA and CDR2 YNFKEQ. CDR3 size: 13 residues.